This note documents a single TCR beta chain sequence. Its antigen is still unknown. The sample is drawn from a study of T-cell reconstitution after alpha-beta-depleted transplantation in children. Points from the study as a whole: After one year, T-cell counts and TCRbeta diversity mostly came from new T cells.

Germline values: CDR1 SNHLY, CDR2 FYNNEI. Trimming cost V 2 bases and J 12 bases, with 8 bases left between them. This CDR3 has 11 amino acids. Preparation of the TCRbeta library was carried out with unique molecular identifiers. Each CDR3 protein gets one entry after TCRdb re-called the PCR reads with MiXCR. The table includes fewer than 700,000 distinct CDR3 sequences, over 10% detected once. This chain connects TRBV2 to TRBJ2-1; D might be TRBD2 (5 bases). The sample here was PBMCs, mostly from graft donor cells, taken 360 days after TCRalphabeta/CD19-depleted stem cell transplant. This sequence was found in a male patient between 5 and 17 years old who had a stem cell transplant for acute myeloid leukemia, so the T cells may come from the graft donor. CDR3 bases: TGTGCCAGCAGTGAACTAGCAGCGCAGTTCTTC. This sequence encodes CASSELAAQFF.